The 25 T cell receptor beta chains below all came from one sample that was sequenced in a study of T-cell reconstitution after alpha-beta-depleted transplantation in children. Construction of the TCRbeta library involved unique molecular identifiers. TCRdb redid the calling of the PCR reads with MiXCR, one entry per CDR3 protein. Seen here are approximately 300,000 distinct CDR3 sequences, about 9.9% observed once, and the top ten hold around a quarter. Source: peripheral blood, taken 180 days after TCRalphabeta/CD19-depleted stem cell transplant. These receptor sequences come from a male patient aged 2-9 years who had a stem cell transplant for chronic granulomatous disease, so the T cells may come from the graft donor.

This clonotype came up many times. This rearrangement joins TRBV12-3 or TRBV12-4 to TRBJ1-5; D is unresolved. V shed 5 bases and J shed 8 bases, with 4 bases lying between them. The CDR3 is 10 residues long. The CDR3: CASSQEPQHF. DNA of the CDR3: TGTGCCAGCAGTCAAGAGCCCCAGCATTTT.

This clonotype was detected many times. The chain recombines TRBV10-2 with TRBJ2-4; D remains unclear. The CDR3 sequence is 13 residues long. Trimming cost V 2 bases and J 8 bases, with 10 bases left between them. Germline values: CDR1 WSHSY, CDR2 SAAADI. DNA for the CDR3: TGCGCCAGCAGTGAGATGTCGGTGGACATTCAGTACTTC. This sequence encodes CASSEMSVDIQYF.

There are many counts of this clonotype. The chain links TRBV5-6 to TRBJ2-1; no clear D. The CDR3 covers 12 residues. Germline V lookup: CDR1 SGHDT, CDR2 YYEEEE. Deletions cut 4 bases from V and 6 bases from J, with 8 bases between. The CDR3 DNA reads TGTGCCAGCAGCCAAGGTCCCAATGAGCAGTTCTTC. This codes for CASSQGPNEQFF.

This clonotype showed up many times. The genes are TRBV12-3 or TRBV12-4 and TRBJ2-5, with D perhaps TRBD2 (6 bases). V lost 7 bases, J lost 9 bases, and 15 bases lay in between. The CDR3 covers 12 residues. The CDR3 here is CASKTAGRAQYF. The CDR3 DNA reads TGTGCCAGCAAGACAGCGGGCCGGGCCCAGTACTTC.

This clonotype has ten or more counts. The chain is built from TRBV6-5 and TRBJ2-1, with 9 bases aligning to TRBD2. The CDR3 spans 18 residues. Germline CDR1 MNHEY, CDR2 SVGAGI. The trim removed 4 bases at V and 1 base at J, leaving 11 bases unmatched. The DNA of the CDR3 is TGTGCCAGCAGTTCGGATAGCGGGAGCGTAGGTTCCTACAATGAGCAGTTCTTC. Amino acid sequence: CASSSDSGSVGSYNEQFF.

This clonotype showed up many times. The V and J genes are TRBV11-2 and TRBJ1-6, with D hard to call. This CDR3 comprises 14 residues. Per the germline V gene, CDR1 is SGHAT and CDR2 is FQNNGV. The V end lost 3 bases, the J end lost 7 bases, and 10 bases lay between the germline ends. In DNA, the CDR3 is TGTGCCAGCAGCTTTTATCCCCAGAATTCACCCCTCCACTTT. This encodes CASSFYPQNSPLHF.

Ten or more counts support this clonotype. CDR3 protein: CASSLSGGYEQYF. For the CDR3, the DNA is TGTGCCAGCAGTTTATCAGGGGGCTACGAGCAGTACTTC. The chain couples TRBV27 to TRBJ2-7; D possibly corresponds to TRBD1 (6 bases). The ends were cut back, 0 bases at V and 3 bases at J, with 6 bases in the middle. CDR1 and CDR2 (germline): MNHEY, SMNVEV (reference sequence). The CDR3 contains 13 residues.

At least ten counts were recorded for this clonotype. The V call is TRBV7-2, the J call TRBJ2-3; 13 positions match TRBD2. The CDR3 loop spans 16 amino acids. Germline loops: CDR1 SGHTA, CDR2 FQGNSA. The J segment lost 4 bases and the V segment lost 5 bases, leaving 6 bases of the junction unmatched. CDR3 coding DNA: TGTGCCAGCAGCCCGGGGACTAGCGGGGTTGCAGATACGCAGTATTTT. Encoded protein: CASSPGTSGVADTQYF.

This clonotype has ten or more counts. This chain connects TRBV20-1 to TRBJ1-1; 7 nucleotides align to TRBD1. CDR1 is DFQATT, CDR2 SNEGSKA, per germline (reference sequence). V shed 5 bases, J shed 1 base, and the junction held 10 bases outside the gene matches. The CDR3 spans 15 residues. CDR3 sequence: CSARNTGVGNTEAFF. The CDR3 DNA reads TGCAGTGCTCGAAACACAGGGGTGGGGAACACTGAAGCTTTCTTT.

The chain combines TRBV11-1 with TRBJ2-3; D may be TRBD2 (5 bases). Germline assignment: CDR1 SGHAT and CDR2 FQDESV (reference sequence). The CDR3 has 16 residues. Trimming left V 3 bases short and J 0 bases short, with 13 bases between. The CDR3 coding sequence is TGTGCCAGCAGCTTCCCGAGCGGACCTAGCACAGATACGCAGTATTTT. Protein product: CASSFPSGPSTDTQYF.

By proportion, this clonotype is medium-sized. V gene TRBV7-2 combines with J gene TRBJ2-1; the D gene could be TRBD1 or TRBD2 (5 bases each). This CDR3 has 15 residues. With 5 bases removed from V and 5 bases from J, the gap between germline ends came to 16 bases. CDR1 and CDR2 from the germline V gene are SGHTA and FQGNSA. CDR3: CASSAVAGTNNEQFF. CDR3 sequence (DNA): TGTGCCAGCAGCGCCGTCGCCGGGACCAACAATGAGCAGTTCTTC. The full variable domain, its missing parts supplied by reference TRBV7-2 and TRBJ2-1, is GAGVSQSPSNKVTEKGKDVELRCDPISGHTALYWYRQSLGQGLEFLIYFQGNSAPDKSGLPSDRFSAERTGGSVSTLTIQRTQQEDSAVYLCASSAVAGTNNEQFFGPGTRLTVL.

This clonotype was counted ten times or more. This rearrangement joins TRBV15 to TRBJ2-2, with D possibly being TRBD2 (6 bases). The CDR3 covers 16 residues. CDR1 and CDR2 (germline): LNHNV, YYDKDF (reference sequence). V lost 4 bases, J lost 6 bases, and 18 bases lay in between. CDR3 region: CATSTDRDFLPGELFF. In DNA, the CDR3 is TGTGCCACCAGCACAGACCGGGACTTCCTACCCGGGGAGCTGTTTTTT. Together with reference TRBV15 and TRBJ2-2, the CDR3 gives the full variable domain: DAMVIQNPRYQVTQFGKPVTLSCSQTLNHNVMYWYQQKSSQAPKLLFHYYDKDFNNEADTPDNFQSRRPNTSFCFLDIRSPGLGDTAMYLCATSTDRDFLPGELFFGEGSRLTVL.

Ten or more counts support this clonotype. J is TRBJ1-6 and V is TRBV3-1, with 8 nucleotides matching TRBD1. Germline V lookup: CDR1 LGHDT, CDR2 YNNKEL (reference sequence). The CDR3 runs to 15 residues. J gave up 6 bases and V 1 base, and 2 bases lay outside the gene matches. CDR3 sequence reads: CASSQGQGPNSPLHF. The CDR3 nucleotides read TGTGCCAGCAGCCAAGGACAGGGGCCTAATTCACCCCTCCACTTT.

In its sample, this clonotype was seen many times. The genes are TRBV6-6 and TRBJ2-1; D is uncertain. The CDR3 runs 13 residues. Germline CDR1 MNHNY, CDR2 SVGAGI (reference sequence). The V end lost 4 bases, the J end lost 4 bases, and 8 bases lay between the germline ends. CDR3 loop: CASSFLGYNEQFF. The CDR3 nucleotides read TGTGCCAGCAGTTTTCTAGGTTACAATGAGCAGTTCTTC.

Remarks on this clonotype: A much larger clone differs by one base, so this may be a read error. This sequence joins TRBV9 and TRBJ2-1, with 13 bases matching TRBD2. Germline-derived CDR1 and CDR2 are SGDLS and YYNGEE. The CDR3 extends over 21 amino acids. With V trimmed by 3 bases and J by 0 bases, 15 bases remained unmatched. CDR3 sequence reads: CASSGSRGLAGSGSSYNEQFF. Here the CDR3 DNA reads TGTGCCAGCAGCGGAAGCAGGGGACTAGCGGGGTCCGGGAGCTCCTACAATGAGCAGTTCTTC.

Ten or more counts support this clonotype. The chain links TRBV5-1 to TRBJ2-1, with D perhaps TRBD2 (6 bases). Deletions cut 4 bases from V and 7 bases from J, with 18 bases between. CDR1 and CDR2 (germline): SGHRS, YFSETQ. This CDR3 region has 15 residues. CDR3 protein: CASSQLWRGANEQFF. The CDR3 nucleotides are TGCGCCAGCAGCCAACTCTGGCGGGGCGCGAATGAGCAGTTCTTC.

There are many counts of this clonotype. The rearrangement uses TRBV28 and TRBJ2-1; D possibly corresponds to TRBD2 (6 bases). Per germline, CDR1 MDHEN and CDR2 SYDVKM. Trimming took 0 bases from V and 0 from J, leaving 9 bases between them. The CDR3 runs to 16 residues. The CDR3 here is CASSLWSGSSYNEQFF. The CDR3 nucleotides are TGTGCCAGCAGTTTATGGTCCGGGAGCTCCTACAATGAGCAGTTCTTC.

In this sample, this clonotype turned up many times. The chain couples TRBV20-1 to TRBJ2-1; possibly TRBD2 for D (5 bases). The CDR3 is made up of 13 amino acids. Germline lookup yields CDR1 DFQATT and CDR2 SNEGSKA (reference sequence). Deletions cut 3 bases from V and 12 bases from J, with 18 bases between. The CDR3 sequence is CSARVDLGGRQFF. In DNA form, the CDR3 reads TGCAGTGCTAGGGTGGACTTGGGCGGTCGGCAGTTCTTC.

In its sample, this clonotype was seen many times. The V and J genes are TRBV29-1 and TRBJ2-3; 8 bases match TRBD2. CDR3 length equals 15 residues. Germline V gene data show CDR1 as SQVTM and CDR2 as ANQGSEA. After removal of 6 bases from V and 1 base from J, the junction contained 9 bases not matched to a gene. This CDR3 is CSVGQLAVGTDTQYF. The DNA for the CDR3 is TGCAGCGTCGGCCAACTAGCGGTCGGCACAGATACGCAGTATTTT.

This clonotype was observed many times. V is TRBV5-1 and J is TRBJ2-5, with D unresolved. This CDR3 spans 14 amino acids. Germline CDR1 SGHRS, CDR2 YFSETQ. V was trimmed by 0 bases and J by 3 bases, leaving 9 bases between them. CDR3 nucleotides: TGCGCCAGCAGCTTGGCTACTACCAAAGAGACCCAGTACTTC. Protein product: CASSLATTKETQYF. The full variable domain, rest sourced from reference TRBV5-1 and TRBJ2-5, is KAGVTQTPRYLIKTRGQQVTLSCSPISGHRSVSWYQQTPGQGLQFLFEYFSETQRNKGNFPGRFSGRQFSNSRSEMNVSTLELGDSALYLCASSLATTKETQYFGPGTRLLVL.

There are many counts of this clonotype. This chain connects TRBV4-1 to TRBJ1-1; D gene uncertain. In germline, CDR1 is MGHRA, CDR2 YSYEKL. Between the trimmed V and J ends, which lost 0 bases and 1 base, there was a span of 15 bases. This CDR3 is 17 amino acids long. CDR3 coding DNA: TGCGCCAGCAGCCAAGATCTTTACGGGCCACCGAACACTGAAGCTTTCTTT. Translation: CASSQDLYGPPNTEAFF.

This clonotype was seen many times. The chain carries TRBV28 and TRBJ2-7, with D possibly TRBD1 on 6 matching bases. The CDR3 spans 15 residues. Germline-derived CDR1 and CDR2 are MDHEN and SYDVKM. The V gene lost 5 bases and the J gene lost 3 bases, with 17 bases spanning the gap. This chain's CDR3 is CASSPRQVRLYEQYF. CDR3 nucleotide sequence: TGTGCCAGCAGTCCTAGACAGGTTCGACTCTACGAGCAGTACTTC.

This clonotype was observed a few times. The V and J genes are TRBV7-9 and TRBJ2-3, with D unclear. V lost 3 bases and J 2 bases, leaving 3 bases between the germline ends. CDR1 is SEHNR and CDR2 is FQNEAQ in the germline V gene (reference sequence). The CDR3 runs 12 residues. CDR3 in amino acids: CASSFPTDTQYF. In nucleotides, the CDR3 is TGTGCCAGCAGCTTCCCCACAGATACGCAGTATTTT.

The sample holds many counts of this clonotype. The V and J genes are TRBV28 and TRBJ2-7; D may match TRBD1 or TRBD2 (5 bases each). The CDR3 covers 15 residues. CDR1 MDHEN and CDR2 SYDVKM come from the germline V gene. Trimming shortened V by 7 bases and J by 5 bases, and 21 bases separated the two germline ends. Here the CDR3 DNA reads TGTGCCAGCAATGGGGACGCTCTGATCTTCCACGAGCAGTACTTC. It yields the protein CASNGDALIFHEQYF.

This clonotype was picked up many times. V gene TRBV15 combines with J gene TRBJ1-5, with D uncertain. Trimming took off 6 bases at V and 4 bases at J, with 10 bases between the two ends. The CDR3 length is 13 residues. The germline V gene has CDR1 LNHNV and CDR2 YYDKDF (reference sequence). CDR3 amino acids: CATRDFLNQPQHF. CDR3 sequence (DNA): TGTGCCACCAGGGACTTCCTAAATCAGCCCCAGCATTTT.